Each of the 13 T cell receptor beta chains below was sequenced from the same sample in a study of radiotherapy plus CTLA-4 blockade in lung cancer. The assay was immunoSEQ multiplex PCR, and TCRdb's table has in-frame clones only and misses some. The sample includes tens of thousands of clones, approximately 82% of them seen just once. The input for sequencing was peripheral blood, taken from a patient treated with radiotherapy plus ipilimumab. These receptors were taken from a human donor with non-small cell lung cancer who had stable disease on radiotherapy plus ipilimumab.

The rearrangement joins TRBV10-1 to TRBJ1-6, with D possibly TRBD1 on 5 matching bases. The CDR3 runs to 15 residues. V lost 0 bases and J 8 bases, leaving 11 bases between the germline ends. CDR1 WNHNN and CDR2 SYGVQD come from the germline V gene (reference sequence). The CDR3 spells CASSESWGFDSPLHF. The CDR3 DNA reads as TGCGCCAGCAGTGAGTCGTGGGGGTTTGATTCACCCCTCCACTTT.

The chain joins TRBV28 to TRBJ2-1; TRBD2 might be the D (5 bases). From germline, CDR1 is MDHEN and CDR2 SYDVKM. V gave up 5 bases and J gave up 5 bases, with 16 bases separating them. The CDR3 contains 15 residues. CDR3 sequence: CASSTPSQPHNEQFF. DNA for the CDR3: TGTGCCAGCAGTACCCCTAGCCAGCCTCACAATGAGCAGTTCTTC.

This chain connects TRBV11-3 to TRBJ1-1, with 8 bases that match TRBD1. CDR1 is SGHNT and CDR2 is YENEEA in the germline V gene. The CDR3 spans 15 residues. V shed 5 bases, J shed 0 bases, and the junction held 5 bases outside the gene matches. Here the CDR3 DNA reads TGTGCCAGCAGCCAAGGACAGGGTATGAACACTGAAGCTTTCTTT. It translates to CASSQGQGMNTEAFF.

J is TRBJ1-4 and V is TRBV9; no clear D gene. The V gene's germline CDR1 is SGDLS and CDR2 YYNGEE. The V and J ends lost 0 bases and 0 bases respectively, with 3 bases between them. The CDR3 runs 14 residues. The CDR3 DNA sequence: TGTGCCAGCAGCGTAGCTGCAACTAATGAAAAACTGTTTTTT. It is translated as CASSVAATNEKLFF. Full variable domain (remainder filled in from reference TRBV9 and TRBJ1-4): DSGVTQTPKHLITATGQRVTLRCSPRSGDLSVYWYQQSLDQGLQFLIQYYNGEERAKGNILERFSAQQFPDLHSELNLSSLELGDSALYFCASSVAATNEKLFFGSGTQLSVL.

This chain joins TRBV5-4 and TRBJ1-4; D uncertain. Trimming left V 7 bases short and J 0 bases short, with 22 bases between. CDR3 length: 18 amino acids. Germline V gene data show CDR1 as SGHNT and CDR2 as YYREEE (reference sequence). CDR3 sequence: CASQIGPGRHATNEKLFF. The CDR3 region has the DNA TGTGCCAGCCAAATTGGCCCGGGCAGACACGCAACTAATGAAAAACTGTTTTTT.

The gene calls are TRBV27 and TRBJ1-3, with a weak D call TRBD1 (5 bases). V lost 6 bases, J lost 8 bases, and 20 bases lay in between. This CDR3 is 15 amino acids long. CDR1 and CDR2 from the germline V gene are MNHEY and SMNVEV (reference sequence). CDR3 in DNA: TGTGCCAGCAGATCAGGGTTACCGGTCGGGGACACCATATATTTT. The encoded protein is CASRSGLPVGDTIYF.

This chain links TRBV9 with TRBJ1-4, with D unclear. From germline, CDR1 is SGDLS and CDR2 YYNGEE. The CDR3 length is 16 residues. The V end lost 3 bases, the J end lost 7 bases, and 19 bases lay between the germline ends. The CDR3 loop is CASSATLSDRGEKLFF. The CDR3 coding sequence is TGTGCCAGCAGCGCTACCCTTTCCGACCGGGGTGAAAAACTGTTTTTT.

This CDR3 reads CASRRQGVGETQYF. CDR3 DNA: TGTGCCAGCAGAAGACAGGGGGTGGGGGAGACCCAGTACTTC. The V gene is TRBV6-1, the J gene TRBJ2-5; 9 positions match TRBD1. Germline V gene lookup returns CDR1 MNHNS and CDR2 SASEGT. The CDR3 runs to 14 residues. J gave up 5 bases and V 6 bases, and 7 bases lay outside the gene matches.

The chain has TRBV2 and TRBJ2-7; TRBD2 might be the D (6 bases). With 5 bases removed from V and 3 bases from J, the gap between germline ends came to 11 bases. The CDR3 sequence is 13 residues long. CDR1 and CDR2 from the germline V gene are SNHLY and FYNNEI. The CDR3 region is CASSRDSRYEQYV. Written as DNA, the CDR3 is TGTGCCAGCAGTCGGGACTCTCGCTACGAGCAGTACGTC.

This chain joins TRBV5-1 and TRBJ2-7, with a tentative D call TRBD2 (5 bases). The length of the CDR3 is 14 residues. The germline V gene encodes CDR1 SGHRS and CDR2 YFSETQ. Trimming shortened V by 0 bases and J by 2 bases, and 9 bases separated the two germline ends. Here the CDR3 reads CASSLGYGTYEQYF. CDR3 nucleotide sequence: TGCGCCAGCAGCTTGGGGTACGGGACCTACGAGCAGTACTTC.

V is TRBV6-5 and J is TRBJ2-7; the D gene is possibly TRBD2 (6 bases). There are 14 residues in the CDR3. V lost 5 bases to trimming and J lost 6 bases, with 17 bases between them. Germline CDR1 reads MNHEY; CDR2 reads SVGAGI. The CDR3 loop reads CASSPLVQGGEQYV. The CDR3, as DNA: TGTGCCAGCAGTCCCCTGGTGCAGGGAGGCGAGCAGTACGTC.

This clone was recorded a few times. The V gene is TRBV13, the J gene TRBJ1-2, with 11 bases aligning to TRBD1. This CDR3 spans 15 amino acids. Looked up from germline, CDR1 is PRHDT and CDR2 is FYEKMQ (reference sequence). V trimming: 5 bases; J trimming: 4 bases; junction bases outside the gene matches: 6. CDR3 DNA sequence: TGTGCCAGCAGCGCGGGACAGGGGGGGGGCTATGGCTACACCTTC. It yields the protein CASSAGQGGGYGYTF.

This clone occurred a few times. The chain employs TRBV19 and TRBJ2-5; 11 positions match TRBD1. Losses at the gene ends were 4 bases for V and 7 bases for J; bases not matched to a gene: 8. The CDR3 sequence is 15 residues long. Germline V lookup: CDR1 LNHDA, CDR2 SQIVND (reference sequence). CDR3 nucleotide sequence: TGTGCCAGTAGTACCGGACAGGGGGCGCCCGGGACCCAGTACTTC. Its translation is CASSTGQGAPGTQYF.